The next 3 T cell receptor beta chains were all read from a single sample in a study of blood T cell repertoires in COVID-19. Here immunoSEQ multiplex PCR was the method, and the copy in TCRdb shows in-frame clones only, minus some. The sample contains about 83,000 clones, over 60% of which appear only once. Sequenced input: peripheral blood. These receptors came from a woman of 80 years or more with active or convalescent COVID-19.

This clone was detected only a few times. The V call is TRBV24-1, the J call TRBJ1-5, with D perhaps matching TRBD1 (5 bases). Germline CDR1 is KGHDR and CDR2 is SFDVKD. The ends were cut back, 2 bases at V and 2 bases at J, with 9 bases in the middle. The CDR3 is made up of 15 amino acids. The CDR3 sequence is CATSDSGGGNQPQHF. The CDR3 coding sequence is TGTGCCACCAGTGATTCGGGGGGTGGCAATCAGCCCCAGCATTTT.

The gene calls are TRBV7-6 and TRBJ1-1, with 8 nucleotides matching TRBD1. This CDR3 spans 19 amino acids. V trimming: 2 bases; J trimming: 3 bases; junction bases outside the gene matches: 17. Germline V gene sequence: CDR1 SGHVS, CDR2 FNYEAQ. CDR3 in amino acids: CASSLRSFQGAYADTEAFF. The CDR3 DNA follows: TGTGCCAGCAGCTTAAGGTCTTTTCAGGGGGCGTACGCGGACACTGAAGCTTTCTTT.

The chain couples TRBV4-3 to TRBJ1-1, with D perhaps TRBD1 (6 bases). With 6 bases removed from V and 5 bases from J, the gap between germline ends came to 16 bases. The germline CDR1 and CDR2 sequences are LGHNA and YSLEER. This CDR3 has 14 amino acids. The CDR3 protein is CASRYREGGTEAFF. CDR3 nucleotides: TGCGCCAGCAGATACAGGGAAGGCGGGACTGAAGCTTTCTTT.